This TCR beta chain was sequenced during a study of blood T cell repertoires in COVID-19. Study background: Some COVID-19 samples were acute and others convalescent; all came from the United States, Italy and Spain.

This CDR3 region has 15 residues. Trimming shortened V by 3 bases and J by 0 bases, and 12 bases separated the two germline ends. Germline V gene data show CDR1 as SGDLS and CDR2 as YYNGEE. Assay used: immunoSEQ multiplex PCR; TCRdb lists only in-frame clones, some missing. Of roughly 240,000 clones listed, 65% to 90% were seen once; the top ten hold approximately 8.2%. Those enrolled, adults aged roughly 18 to 95 years, came from about two dozen US areas. Membership in each cohort depended on participant-reported clinical history. The rearrangement links TRBV9 to TRBJ1-1; TRBD1 might be the D (5 bases). The receptor's source is a woman aged 50 to 60 with acute COVID-19. Source material: PBMCs or T cells enriched from blood (not recorded which). The CDR3 DNA follows: TGTGCCAGCAGCGGGGGCGGGATGATGAACACTGAAGCTTTCTTT. It specifies CASSGGGMMNTEAFF.